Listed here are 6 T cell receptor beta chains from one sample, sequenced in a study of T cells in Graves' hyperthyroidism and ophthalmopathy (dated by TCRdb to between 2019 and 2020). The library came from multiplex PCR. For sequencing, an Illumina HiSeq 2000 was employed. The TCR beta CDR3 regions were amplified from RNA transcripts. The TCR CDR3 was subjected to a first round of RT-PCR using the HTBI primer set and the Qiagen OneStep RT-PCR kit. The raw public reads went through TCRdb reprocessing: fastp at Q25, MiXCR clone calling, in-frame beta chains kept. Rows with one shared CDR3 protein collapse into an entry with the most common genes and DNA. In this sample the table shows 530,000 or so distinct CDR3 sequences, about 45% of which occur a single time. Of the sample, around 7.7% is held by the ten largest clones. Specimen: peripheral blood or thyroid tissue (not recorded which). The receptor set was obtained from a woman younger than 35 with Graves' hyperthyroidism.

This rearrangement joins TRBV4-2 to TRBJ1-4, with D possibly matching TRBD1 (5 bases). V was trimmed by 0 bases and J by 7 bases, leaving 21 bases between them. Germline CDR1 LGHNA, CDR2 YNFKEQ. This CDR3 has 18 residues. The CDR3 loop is CASSQELAGIGGGEKLFF. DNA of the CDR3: TGTGCCAGCAGCCAAGAACTGGCAGGGATAGGAGGAGGTGAAAAACTGTTTTTT.

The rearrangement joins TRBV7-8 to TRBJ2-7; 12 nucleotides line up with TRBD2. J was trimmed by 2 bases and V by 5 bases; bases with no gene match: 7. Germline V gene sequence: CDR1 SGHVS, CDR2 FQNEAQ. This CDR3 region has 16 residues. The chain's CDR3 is CASSRLAGVVAYEQYF. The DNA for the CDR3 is TGTGCCAGCAGCCGACTAGCGGGAGTTGTAGCCTACGAGCAGTACTTC.

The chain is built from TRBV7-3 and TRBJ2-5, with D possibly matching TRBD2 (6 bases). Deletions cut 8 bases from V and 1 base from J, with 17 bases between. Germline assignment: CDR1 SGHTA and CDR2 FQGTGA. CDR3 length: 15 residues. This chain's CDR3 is CASSRPRGSQETQYF. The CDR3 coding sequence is TGTGCCAGCTCCCGCCCTCGGGGGTCCCAAGAGACCCAGTACTTC.

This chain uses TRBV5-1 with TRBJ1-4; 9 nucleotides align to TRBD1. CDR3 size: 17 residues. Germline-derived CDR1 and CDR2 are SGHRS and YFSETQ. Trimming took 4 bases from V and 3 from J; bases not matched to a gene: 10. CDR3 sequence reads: CASSPGRDRAPNEKLFF. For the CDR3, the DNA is TGCGCCAGCAGCCCAGGCCGGGACAGGGCGCCTAATGAAAAACTGTTTTTT.

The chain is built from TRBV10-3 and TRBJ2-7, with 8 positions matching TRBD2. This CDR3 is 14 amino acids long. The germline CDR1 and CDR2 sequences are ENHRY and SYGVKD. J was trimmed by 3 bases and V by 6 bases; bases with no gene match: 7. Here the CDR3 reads CAISERTSFYEQYF. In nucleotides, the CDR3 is TGTGCCATCAGCGAGAGGACTAGCTTCTACGAGCAGTACTTC.

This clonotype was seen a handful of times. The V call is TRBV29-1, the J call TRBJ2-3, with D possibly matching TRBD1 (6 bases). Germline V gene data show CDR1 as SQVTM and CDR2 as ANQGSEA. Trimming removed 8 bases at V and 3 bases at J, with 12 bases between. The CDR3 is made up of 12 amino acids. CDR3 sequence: CSIGRGTDTQYF. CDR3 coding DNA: TGCAGCATAGGCAGGGGAACAGATACGCAGTATTTT.